This T cell receptor beta chain emerged from a study of T-cell reconstitution after alpha-beta-depleted transplantation in children. This clonotype showed up many times. V was shortened by 1 base and J by 6 bases, with 9 bases between the two germline ends. The CDR3 runs 14 residues. Germline CDR1 and CDR2: LGHNA and YSLEER. Preparation of the TCRbeta library was carried out with unique molecular identifiers. A single record per CDR3 protein comes from TCRdb applying MiXCR to the PCR reads. The sample holds approximately 640,000 distinct CDR3 sequences, 16% seen once. This sequence was found in a human donor who donated a stem cell graft to a child with acute myeloid leukemia. This sequence joins TRBV4-3 and TRBJ2-2; TRBD1 is a possible D gene (5 bases). Specimen: PBMCs from the stem cell graft donor, collected from the stem cell graft. CDR3 sequence: CASSQAGPPGELFF. CDR3 nucleotide sequence: TGCGCCAGCAGCCAAGCAGGGCCTCCCGGGGAGCTGTTTTTT.